Listed below are T cell receptor beta chains from one sample, sequenced in a study of metastatic and nonmetastatic thyroid tumors. Via MiXCR, TCRdb re-called the PCR reads. The sample comprises roughly 21,000 clones, over 25% of which are singletons, and approximately 21% rests with the top ten. Sequencing was performed on blood. The receptors here all came from a female donor with papillary thyroid cancer or a benign thyroid nodule (not recorded which). Some clones in this sample may be carry-over from other donors' samples. The CDR3 runs from the conserved cysteine through the conserved F or W. The D gene is left open where the match is weak. Some rows mark clone size as missing; the rest say once, few, many or name a class of expanded clone.

>TRBV30|TRBJ1-4|.|.
CAWSGAETNEKLFF
TGTGCCTGGAGTGGAGCGGAAACTAATGAAAAACTGTTTTTT
>TRBV24-1|TRBJ2-1|many|.
CATSDLRGKANEQFF
TGTGCCACCAGTGATTTGAGGGGGAAAGCCAATGAGCAGTTCTTC
>TRBV7-2|TRBJ1-2|.|TRBD1
CASSSYRGGNYGYTF
TGTGCCAGCAGCTCATACAGGGGCGGCAACTATGGCTACACCTTC
>TRBV19|TRBJ1-1|many|.
CASSIEKMTGNTEAFF
TGTGCCAGTAGTATAGAGAAAATGACGGGGAACACTGAAGCTTTCTTT
>TRBV20-1|TRBJ2-1|.|TRBD2
CSAISGRAAFNEQFF
TGCAGTGCTATTAGCGGGAGGGCCGCTTTCAATGAGCAGTTCTTC
>TRBV20-1|TRBJ1-3|medium-sized|.
CSARHLAGNTIYF
TGCAGTGCTAGACACTTAGCTGGAAACACCATATATTTT
>TRBV5-6|TRBJ2-5|many|TRBD1
CASSGGTGGKGYVTQYF
TGTGCCAGCAGCGGCGGGACAGGGGGCAAAGGCTACGTGACCCAGTACTTC
>TRBV6-5|TRBJ2-7|.|.
CASSYSSGPPSYDEQYF
TGTGCCAGCAGTTACTCGTCGGGGCCGCCCTCTTATGACGAGCAGTACTTC
>TRBV7-2|TRBJ2-7|many|TRBD1
CASSSGTGIAYEQYF
TGTGCCAGCAGCTCAGGGACAGGCATAGCCTACGAGCAGTACTTC
>TRBV29-1|TRBJ1-1|many|.
CSVNRDSYEAFF
TGCAGCGTGAACCGGGACTCCTATGAAGCTTTCTTT
>TRBV19|TRBJ1-1|medium-sized|.
CASSSSSVGVNTEAFF
TGTGCCAGTAGTTCTTCTTCTGTCGGCGTTAACACTGAAGCTTTCTTT
>TRBV30|TRBJ2-7|many|.
CAWGRRVYEQYF
TGTGCCTGGGGCCGGCGGGTCTACGAGCAGTACTTC
>TRBV30|TRBJ2-5|many|.
CAWSVSPSPQETQYF
TGTGCCTGGAGTGTTAGTCCATCCCCCCAAGAGACCCAGTACTTC
>TRBV20-1|TRBJ2-3|.|TRBD2
CSASWGLAGEGADTQYF
TGCAGTGCTAGTTGGGGACTAGCGGGGGAAGGGGCAGATACGCAGTATTTT
>TRBV6-1|TRBJ2-7|.|.
CASSRGAYEQYF
TGTGCCAGCAGCAGAGGAGCCTACGAGCAGTACTTC
>TRBV20-1|TRBJ2-1|medium-sized|.
CSAVVEYNEQFF
TGCAGTGCAGTGGTAGAATACAATGAGCAGTTCTTC
>TRBV3-1|TRBJ2-1|many|.
CASSSRQLFVQFF
TGTGCCAGCAGCAGCAGACAGTTATTCGTGCAGTTCTTC
>TRBV12-3/TRBV12-4|TRBJ2-7|.|.
CASSYVVYEQYF
TGTGCCAGCAGCTACGTGGTCTACGAGCAGTACTTC
>TRBV7-3|TRBJ2-7|.|.
CASSQDVTGEYEQYF
TGTGCCAGCAGCCAAGACGTGACGGGGGAATACGAGCAGTACTTC
>TRBV20-1|TRBJ2-7|medium-sized|TRBD1
CSARDGRGQNEQYF
TGCAGTGCTAGAGATGGCAGGGGGCAAAACGAGCAGTACTTC
>TRBV20-1|TRBJ2-7|.|.
CSARDGDSGEQYF
TGCAGTGCTAGAGATGGGGATTCGGGAGAGCAGTACTTC
>TRBV6-2/TRBV6-3|TRBJ1-1|many|.
CASRESLSNTEAFF
TGTGCCAGCAGGGAAAGTCTCTCGAACACTGAAGCTTTCTTT
>TRBV6-1|TRBJ1-5|many|TRBD1
CASSEASGGANQPQHF
TGTGCCAGCAGTGAAGCGTCAGGGGGCGCGAATCAGCCCCAGCATTTT
>TRBV11-3|TRBJ2-5|many|.
CASSLHQETQYF
TGTGCCAGCAGCTTACACCAAGAGACCCAGTACTTC
>TRBV9|TRBJ1-2|many|.
CASSVAGGDYGYTF
TGTGCCAGCAGCGTAGCGGGGGGAGATTATGGCTACACCTTC
>TRBV7-3|TRBJ2-7|many|.
CASSLEVGTGPYEQYF
TGTGCCAGCAGCTTAGAAGTGGGGACGGGGCCCTACGAGCAGTACTTC
>TRBV25-1|TRBJ1-2|many|.
CASSVAGRYGYTF
TGTGCCAGCAGTGTCGCGGGGCGCTATGGCTACACCTTC
>TRBV6-2/TRBV6-3|TRBJ1-6|many|.
CASSYSADSPLHF
TGTGCCAGCAGTTACTCGGCAGATTCACCCCTCCACTTT
>TRBV27|TRBJ2-1|few|TRBD2
CASSSVAGATYNEQFF
TGTGCCAGCAGTTCCGTAGCGGGAGCTACCTACAATGAGCAGTTCTTC
>TRBV20-1|TRBJ2-7|medium-sized|.
CSALAGESYEQYF
TGCAGTGCTTTGGCAGGGGAGTCCTACGAGCAGTACTTC
>TRBV6-2/TRBV6-3|TRBJ2-1|many|.
CASGYVNEQFF
TGTGCCAGCGGCTACGTAAATGAGCAGTTCTTC
>TRBV20-1|TRBJ2-1|medium-sized|.
CSAREGPDYSYNEQFF
TGCAGTGCTAGAGAGGGACCGGACTACTCCTACAATGAGCAGTTCTTC
>TRBV20-1|TRBJ1-5|medium-sized|.
CSARLAGDQPQHF
TGCAGTGCTAGATTAGCCGGCGATCAGCCCCAGCATTTT
>TRBV28|TRBJ2-7|many|TRBD2
CASSFINPGLAGDFSYEQYF
TGTGCCAGCAGTTTTATTAATCCGGGACTAGCGGGAGATTTCTCCTACGAGCAGTACTTC
>TRBV20-1|TRBJ2-7|.|TRBD1
CSARENRGESYEQYF
TGCAGTGCTAGAGAAAACAGGGGAGAGTCCTACGAGCAGTACTTC
>TRBV20-1|TRBJ1-2|medium-sized|.
CSAGGAANYGYTF
TGCAGTGCCGGGGGTGCAGCTAACTATGGCTACACCTTC
>TRBV11-3|TRBJ2-7|medium-sized|.
CASSLDGAGTLGEQYF
TGTGCCAGCAGCTTAGATGGAGCAGGGACCCTCGGGGAGCAGTACTTC
>TRBV5-1|TRBJ2-5|.|TRBD1
CASSSQTGLQETRYF
TGCGCCAGCAGCTCACAGACAGGGTTACAAGAGACCCGGTACTTC
>TRBV4-3|TRBJ1-1|many|.
CASSLDRGRMNTEAFF
TGCGCCAGCAGCCTAGACCGGGGCAGAATGAACACTGAAGCTTTCTTT
>TRBV6-5|TRBJ2-7|few|.
CASSYGGSYEQYF
TGTGCCAGCAGTTACGGCGGGTCCTACGAGCAGTACTTC
>TRBV29-1|TRBJ2-1|many|.
CSVEDRREWVDEQFF
TGCAGCGTTGAAGATCGAAGGGAGTGGGTGGATGAGCAGTTCTTC
>TRBV12-3/TRBV12-4|TRBJ2-7|few|.
CASSQTIYDQYF
TGTGCCAGCAGTCAGACGATCTACGATCAGTACTTC
>TRBV11-2|TRBJ2-1|many|.
CASSLERGGEQFF
TGTGCCAGCAGCTTAGAGCGAGGAGGTGAGCAGTTCTTC
>TRBV7-2|TRBJ2-1|medium-sized|.
CASSQEAYNEQFF
TGTGCCAGCAGCCAAGAGGCTTACAATGAGCAGTTCTTC
>TRBV20-1|TRBJ2-7|medium-sized|TRBD2
CSATSGGWEQYF
TGCAGTGCCACTAGCGGGGGGTGGGAGCAGTACTTC
>TRBV6-1|TRBJ2-2|.|TRBD2
CASRGLAGDTGELFF
TGTGCCAGCAGGGGACTAGCGGGAGACACCGGGGAGCTGTTTTTT
>TRBV11-1|TRBJ2-3|.|TRBD2
CASSLEDHPSGMRDTQYF
TGTGCCAGCAGCTTAGAAGATCATCCTAGCGGGATGAGAGATACGCAGTATTTT
>TRBV6-1|TRBJ2-4|.|TRBD2
CASSELAGGKNIQYF
TGTGCCAGCAGTGAACTAGCGGGGGGGAAAAACATTCAGTACTTC
>TRBV12-5|TRBJ2-3|many|.
CASGFRGTDTQYF
TGTGCTAGTGGTTTTAGGGGCACAGATACGCAGTATTTT
>TRBV11-2|TRBJ2-7|once|TRBD2
CASTLGGLAGVQYF
TGTGCCAGCACCCTAGGGGGACTAGCGGGAGTTCAGTACTTC
>TRBV5-1|TRBJ2-5|.|TRBD1
CASRQTGTGGETQYF
TGCGCCAGCAGACAGACCGGGACAGGGGGAGAGACCCAGTACTTC
>TRBV11-2|TRBJ1-1|once|.
CASSFTTDTEAFF
TGTGCCAGCAGCTTTACGACAGACACTGAAGCTTTCTTT
>TRBV6-5|TRBJ2-1|many|.
CASSLRGRAASYNEQFF
TGTGCCAGCAGTTTAAGGGGGAGGGCGGCATCCTACAATGAGCAGTTCTTC